This T cell receptor beta chain originates from a study of cytomegalovirus exposure and HLA in healthy donors. Study-wide context: Membership in the Caucasian-associated ancestry cluster was found for around four fifths of approximately 430 genotyped donors.

PCR primers comprised 60 Vbeta and 13 Jbeta primers. Data came from immunoSEQ multiplex PCR; TCRdb stores just in-frame clones and leaves some out. The sample includes approximately 120,000 clones, around 75% of them seen just once. V lost 5 bases, J lost 4 bases, and 17 bases lay in between. The CDR3 runs to 15 residues. Per germline, CDR1 MNHEY and CDR2 SMNVEV (reference sequence). This clone was seen once. This clonotype was sampled from a woman aged 45 to 65 in good health and CMV-seropositive. Sequenced sample: PBMCs. The genes are TRBV27 and TRBJ1-2, with D perhaps TRBD1 (5 bases). The CDR3 region is CASSPNAGRLYGYTF. Written as DNA, the CDR3 is TGTGCCAGCAGTCCAAACGCGGGACGGCTCTATGGCTACACCTTC.